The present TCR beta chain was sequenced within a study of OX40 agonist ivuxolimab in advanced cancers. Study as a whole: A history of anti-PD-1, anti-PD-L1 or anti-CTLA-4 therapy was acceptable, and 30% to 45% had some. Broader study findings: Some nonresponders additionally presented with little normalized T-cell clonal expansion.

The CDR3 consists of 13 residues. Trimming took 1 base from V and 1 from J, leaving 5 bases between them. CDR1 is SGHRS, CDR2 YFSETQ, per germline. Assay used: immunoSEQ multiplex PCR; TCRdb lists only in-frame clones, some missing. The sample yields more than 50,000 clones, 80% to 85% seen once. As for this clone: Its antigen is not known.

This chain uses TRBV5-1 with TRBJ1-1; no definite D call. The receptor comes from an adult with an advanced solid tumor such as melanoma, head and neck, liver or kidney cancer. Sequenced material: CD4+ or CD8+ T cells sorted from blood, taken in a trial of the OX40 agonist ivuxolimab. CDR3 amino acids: CASSLQTNTEAFF. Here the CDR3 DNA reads TGCGCCAGCAGCTTGCAGACGAACACTGAAGCTTTCTTT.